The T cell receptor (beta chain) described here comes from a study of blood T cell repertoires in COVID-19. The CDR3 consists of 16 residues. Trimming at V came to 3 bases and at J to 4 bases, leaving 6 bases not matched to a gene. From germline, CDR1 is MNHEY and CDR2 SMNVEV (reference sequence). Only in-frame clones appear in the TCRdb table, and some are missing; sequencing was by immunoSEQ multiplex PCR. This sample carries fewer than 55,000 clones, approximately 80% of them seen once, and the ten largest clones take roughly 7.1%. The TCR comes from a man in his sixties or seventies with active COVID-19. The chain employs TRBV27 and TRBJ2-2, with TRBD2 matching 9 bases. Material: peripheral blood. As DNA, the CDR3 is TGTGCCAGCAGTTTCCTGGCGGGGGGGAGCACCGGGGAGCTGTTTTTT. It translates to CASSFLAGGSTGELFF.